This paragraph reports one T cell receptor beta chain. The data derive from a study of T cells after somatic rescue of genetic block. The V and J ends lost 4 bases and 0 bases, in that order; junction bases with no gene match: 9. Germline lookup yields CDR1 SGHDT and CDR2 YYEEEE. This CDR3 is 17 amino acids long. Sequenced by immunoSEQ multiplex PCR; TCRdb stores in-frame clones only, minus some. The data show 85,000 to 100,000 clones, 80% to 90% seen once. This sequence was found in a woman aged 18 to 35. The material sequenced was peripheral blood mononuclear cells (PBMCs). J is TRBJ1-1 and V is TRBV5-6, with 10 bases fitting TRBD1. The CDR3 spells CASSEGQGVLLNTEAFF. The CDR3 bases are TGTGCCAGCAGCGAAGGACAGGGGGTCCTCCTGAACACTGAAGCTTTCTTT.